These 10 T cell receptor beta chains came from one sample sequenced in a study of early T cells in non-severe SARS-CoV-2 infection. TCRdb used MiXCR to reprocess the 5' RACE reads, holding one entry per CDR3 protein. The sample gives about 20,000 distinct CDR3 sequences, roughly 6.1% of which show up once; 5.5% to 8% is in the top ten. Specimen: whole blood. The source of these receptors is an adult who was a healthcare worker with PCR-confirmed SARS-CoV-2 infection or an uninfected control (not recorded which).

The table lists this clonotype with many counts. The J gene is TRBJ1-2, the V gene TRBV20-1; D call uncertain. Germline CDR1 and CDR2: DFQATT and SNEGSKA (reference sequence). V was cut by 6 bases and J by 8 bases, with 16 bases left in between. The CDR3 runs 12 residues. The CDR3 DNA follows: TGCAGTGCGGCAGGCCAATCCCGAGGCTACACCTTC. It encodes CSAAGQSRGYTF.

This clonotype was detected a few times. This chain connects TRBV2 to TRBJ2-1; TRBD1 might be the D (6 bases). Germline loops: CDR1 SNHLY, CDR2 FYNNEI. V gave up 7 bases and J gave up 3 bases, with 10 bases separating them. This CDR3 contains 13 residues. The CDR3 is CASKGDNYNEQFF. CDR3 DNA: TGTGCCAGCAAGGGGGACAACTACAATGAGCAGTTCTTC.

This clonotype has ten or more counts. V and J are TRBV11-3 and TRBJ2-5; D is perhaps TRBD2 (6 bases). The CDR3 has 13 residues. CDR1 is SGHNT and CDR2 is YENEEA in the germline V gene. Trimming left V 3 bases short and J 6 bases short, with 11 bases between. The CDR3 spells CASSFWEEKTQYF. In nucleotides, the CDR3 is TGTGCCAGCAGCTTTTGGGAGGAGAAGACCCAGTACTTC.

In its sample, this clonotype was seen many times. The chain combines TRBV21-1 with TRBJ2-7; the tabulated D call, TRBD1, remains unverified against the DNA. TRBV21-1 constitutes a pseudogene. CDR3 size: 16 residues. Written as DNA, the CDR3 is TGTGCCAGCAGCAACTCTACGGCTCCAGGGGACTCCGAGCAGTACTTC. Its translation is CASSNSTAPGDSEQYF.

This clonotype was seen repeatedly, ten times or more. The chain couples TRBV5-1 to TRBJ2-3; TRBD2 is a possible D gene (6 bases). The germline CDR1 and CDR2 sequences are SGHRS and YFSETQ. The germline V and J ends were trimmed by 4 bases and 1 base, with 19 bases remaining between them. CDR3 length: 17 residues. The CDR3 reads CASSTQLRGSGTDTQYF. CDR3 bases: TGCGCCAGCAGCACCCAACTGCGGGGTAGCGGCACAGATACGCAGTATTTT.

In its sample, this clonotype was seen many times. The genes are TRBV18 and TRBJ2-1; 14 bases match TRBD2. With V trimmed by 4 bases and J by 7 bases, 21 bases remained unmatched. The germline CDR1 and CDR2 sequences are KGHSH and LQKENI. This CDR3 comprises 21 residues. Here the CDR3 reads CASSQLAGLAGARVFGNEQFF. In DNA, the CDR3 is TGTGCCAGCTCACAACTCGCGGGACTAGCGGGAGCGCGAGTTTTTGGAAATGAGCAGTTCTTC.

A few counts support this clonotype. The rearrangement uses TRBV7-9 and TRBJ2-3, with no clear D. V lost 4 bases, J lost 2 bases, and 7 bases lay in between. The CDR3 extends over 13 amino acids. Germline V gene lookup returns CDR1 SEHNR and CDR2 FQNEAQ (reference sequence). CDR3 region: CASSYGSTDTQYF. DNA of the CDR3: TGTGCCAGCAGCTATGGGTCCACAGATACGCAGTATTTT.

This rearrangement joins TRBV5-1 to TRBJ2-7; TRBD2 aligns across 7 bases. This CDR3 region has 14 residues. Germline values: CDR1 SGHRS, CDR2 YFSETQ. J gave up 3 bases and V 4 bases, and 7 bases lay outside the gene matches. CDR3 amino acids: CASSRGSLGYEQYF. CDR3 coding DNA: TGCGCCAGCAGCCGCGGGAGTTTAGGCTACGAGCAGTACTTC.

This clonotype was observed at least ten times. The chain combines TRBV20-1 with TRBJ2-7; D is ambiguous. V was clipped by 1 base and J by 3 bases, with 10 bases between them. The germline V gene encodes CDR1 DFQATT and CDR2 SNEGSKA (reference sequence). The CDR3 has 13 amino acids. The chain's CDR3 is CSARGDSHYEQYF. The DNA for the CDR3 is TGCAGTGCTAGAGGGGATAGCCACTACGAGCAGTACTTC.

Within the sample, this clonotype is medium-sized. The V call is TRBV6-5, the J call TRBJ2-1; D gene unclear. The V end lost 0 bases, the J end lost 5 bases, and 20 bases lay between the germline ends. The CDR3 covers 18 residues. The germline CDR1 and CDR2 sequences are MNHEY and SVGAGI. CDR3 loop: CASSYSKKQRNLNNEQFF. For the CDR3, the DNA is TGTGCCAGCAGTTACTCAAAAAAACAGCGCAACTTAAACAATGAGCAGTTCTTC.